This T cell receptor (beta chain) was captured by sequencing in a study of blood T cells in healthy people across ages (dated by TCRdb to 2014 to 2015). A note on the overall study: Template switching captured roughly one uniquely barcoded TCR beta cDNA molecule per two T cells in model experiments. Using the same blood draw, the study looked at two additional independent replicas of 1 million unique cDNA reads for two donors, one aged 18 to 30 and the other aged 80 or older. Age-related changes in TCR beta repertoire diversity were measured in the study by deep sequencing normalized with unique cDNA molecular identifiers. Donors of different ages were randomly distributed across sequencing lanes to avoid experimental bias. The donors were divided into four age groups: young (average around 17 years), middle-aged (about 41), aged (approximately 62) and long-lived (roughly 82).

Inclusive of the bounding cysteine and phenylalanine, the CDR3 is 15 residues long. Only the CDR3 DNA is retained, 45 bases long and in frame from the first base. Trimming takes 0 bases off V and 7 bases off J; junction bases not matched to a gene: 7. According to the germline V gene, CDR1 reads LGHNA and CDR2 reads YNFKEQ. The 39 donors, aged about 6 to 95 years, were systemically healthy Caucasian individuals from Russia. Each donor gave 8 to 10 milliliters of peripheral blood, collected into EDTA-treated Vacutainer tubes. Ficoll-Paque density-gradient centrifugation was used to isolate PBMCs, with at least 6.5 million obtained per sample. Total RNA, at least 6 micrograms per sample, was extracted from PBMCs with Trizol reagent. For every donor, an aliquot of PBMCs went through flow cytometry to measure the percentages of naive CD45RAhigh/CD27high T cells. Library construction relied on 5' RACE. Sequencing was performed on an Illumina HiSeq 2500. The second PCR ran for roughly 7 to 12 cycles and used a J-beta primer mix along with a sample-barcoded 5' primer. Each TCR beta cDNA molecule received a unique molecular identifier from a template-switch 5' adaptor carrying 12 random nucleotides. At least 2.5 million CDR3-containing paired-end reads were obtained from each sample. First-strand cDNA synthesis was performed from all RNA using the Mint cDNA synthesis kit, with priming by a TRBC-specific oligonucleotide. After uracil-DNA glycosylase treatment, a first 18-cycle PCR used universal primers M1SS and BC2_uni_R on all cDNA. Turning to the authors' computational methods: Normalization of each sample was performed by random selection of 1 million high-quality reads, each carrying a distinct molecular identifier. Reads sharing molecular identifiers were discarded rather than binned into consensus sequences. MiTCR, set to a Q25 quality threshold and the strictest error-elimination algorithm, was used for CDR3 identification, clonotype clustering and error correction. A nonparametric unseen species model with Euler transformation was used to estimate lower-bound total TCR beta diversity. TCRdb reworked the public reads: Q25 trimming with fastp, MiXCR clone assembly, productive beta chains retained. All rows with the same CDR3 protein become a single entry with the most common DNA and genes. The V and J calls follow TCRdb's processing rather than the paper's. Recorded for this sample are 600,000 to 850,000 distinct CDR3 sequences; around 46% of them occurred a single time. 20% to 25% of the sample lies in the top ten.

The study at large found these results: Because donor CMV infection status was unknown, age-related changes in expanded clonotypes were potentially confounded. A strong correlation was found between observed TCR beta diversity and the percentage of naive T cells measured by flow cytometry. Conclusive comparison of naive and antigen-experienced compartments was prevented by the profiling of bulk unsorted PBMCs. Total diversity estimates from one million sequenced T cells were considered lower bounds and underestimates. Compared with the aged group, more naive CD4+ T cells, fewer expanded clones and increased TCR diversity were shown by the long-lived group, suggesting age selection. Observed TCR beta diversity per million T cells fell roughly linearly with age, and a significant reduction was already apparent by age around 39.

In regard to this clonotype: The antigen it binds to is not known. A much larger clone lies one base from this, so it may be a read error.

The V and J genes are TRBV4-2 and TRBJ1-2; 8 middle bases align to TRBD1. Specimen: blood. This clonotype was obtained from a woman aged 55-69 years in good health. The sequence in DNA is TGTGCCAGCAGCCAAGAAACACAGGGGGTCGGTGGCTACACCTTC. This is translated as CASSQETQGVGGYTF.